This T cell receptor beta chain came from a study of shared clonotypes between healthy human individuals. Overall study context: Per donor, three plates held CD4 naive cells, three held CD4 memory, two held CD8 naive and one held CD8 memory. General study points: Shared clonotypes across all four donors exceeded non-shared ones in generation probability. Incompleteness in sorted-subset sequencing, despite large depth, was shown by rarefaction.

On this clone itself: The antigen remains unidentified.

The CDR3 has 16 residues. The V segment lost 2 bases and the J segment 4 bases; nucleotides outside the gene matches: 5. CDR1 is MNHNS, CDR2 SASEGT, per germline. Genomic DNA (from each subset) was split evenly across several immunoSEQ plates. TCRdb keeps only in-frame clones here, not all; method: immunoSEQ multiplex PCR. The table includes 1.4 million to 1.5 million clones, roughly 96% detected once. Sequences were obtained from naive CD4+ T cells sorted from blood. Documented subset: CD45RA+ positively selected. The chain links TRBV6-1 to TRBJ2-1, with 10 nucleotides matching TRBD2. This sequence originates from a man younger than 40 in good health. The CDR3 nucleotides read TGTGCCAGCAGTGAACAACTAGCGGGATGGTACAATGAGCAGTTCTTC. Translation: CASSEQLAGWYNEQFF.